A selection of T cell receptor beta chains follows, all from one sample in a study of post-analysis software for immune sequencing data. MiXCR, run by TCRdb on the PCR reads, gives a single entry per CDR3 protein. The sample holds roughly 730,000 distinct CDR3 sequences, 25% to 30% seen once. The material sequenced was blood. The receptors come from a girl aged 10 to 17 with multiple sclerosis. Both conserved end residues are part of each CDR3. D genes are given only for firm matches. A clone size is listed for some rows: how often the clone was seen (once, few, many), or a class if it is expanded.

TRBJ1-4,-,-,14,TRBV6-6,CASSPNLIGEKLFF
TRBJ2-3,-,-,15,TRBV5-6,CASSFEVRSTDTQYF
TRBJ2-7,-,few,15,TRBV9,CASSPQTGAAYEQYF
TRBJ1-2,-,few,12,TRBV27,CASGLAGRGYTF
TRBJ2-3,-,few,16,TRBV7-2,CASSLRQRESTDTQYF
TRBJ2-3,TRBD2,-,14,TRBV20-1,CSARPSGGADTQYF
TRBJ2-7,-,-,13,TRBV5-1,CASSLEGVGEQYF
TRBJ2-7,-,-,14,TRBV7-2,CASSLDRLSNEQYF
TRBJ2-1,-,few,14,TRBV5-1,CASSLGQRSGEQFF
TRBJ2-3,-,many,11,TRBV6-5,CASSYGDTQYF
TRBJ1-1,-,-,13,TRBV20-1,CSAISPANTEAFF
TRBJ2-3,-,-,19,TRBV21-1,CASGKAGRLAGVSTDTQYF
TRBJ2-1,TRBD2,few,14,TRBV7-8,CASSQREAGGEQFF
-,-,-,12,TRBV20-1,CSARAPGGTQYF
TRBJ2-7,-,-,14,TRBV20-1,CSAPGGGSLYEQYF
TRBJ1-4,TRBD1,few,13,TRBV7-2,CATKDRVNEKLFF
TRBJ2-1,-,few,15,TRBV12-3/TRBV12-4,CASSFASSTTNEQFF
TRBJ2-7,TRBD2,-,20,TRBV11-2,CASSPGGSQWTSGRSYEQYF
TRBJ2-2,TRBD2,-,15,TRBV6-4,CASGGGTSGAGELFF
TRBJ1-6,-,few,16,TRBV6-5,CASSYSRRGEDSPLHF
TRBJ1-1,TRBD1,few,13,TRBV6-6,CASSLGTATEAFF
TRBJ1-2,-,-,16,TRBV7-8,CASSTTAGGAVDGYTF
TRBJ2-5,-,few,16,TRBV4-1,CASSQTAVDSAETQYF
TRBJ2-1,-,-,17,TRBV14,CASSQGGGGGSSSEQFF
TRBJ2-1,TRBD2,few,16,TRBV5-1,CASSLTGLAAYNEQFF
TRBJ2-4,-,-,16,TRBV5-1,CASSPGLLLAKNIQYF
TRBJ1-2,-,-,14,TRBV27,CASSLRQAGYGYTF
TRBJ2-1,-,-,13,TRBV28,CASSSRPLDEQFF
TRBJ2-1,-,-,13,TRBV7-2,CASSLGTDNEQLF